The text below deals with one T cell receptor (beta chain). The antigen is unknown. V was pared by 6 bases and J by 4 bases, with 11 bases between. The CDR3 spans 13 residues. The germline CDR1 and CDR2 sequences are MNHEY and SVGAGI. Sorted CD4+ subsets: naive, central memory, regulatory, stem cell-like memory (CD45RO/CCR7/CD25/CD127/CD95/CD27 panel). The data originate from a study of beta chain features in type 1 diabetes. Whole-study context: Sorted cell examination encompassed about 110 million cells across all samples. Study observations and caveats: A closer apparent resemblance between naive, central memory and Treg TCRB repertoires was seen in patients than in healthy donors.

Every isolated RNA sample was fully reverse transcribed, so sequencing captured expressed TCRB transcripts. Only in-frame clones appear in the TCRdb table, and some are missing; sequencing was by immunoSEQ multiplex PCR. Of about 130,000 clones in the sample, nearly 9.5% are singletons; the top ten hold approximately 0.68%. This TCR was recovered from a man between 18 and 29 years old in good health. J is TRBJ2-3 and V is TRBV6-5; D perhaps matches TRBD2 (7 bases). Sequenced: central memory CD4+ T cells from blood. In nucleotides, the CDR3 is TGTGCCAGCAGGGTAGGGGGGGCAGATACGCAGTATTTT. As protein: CASRVGGADTQYF.